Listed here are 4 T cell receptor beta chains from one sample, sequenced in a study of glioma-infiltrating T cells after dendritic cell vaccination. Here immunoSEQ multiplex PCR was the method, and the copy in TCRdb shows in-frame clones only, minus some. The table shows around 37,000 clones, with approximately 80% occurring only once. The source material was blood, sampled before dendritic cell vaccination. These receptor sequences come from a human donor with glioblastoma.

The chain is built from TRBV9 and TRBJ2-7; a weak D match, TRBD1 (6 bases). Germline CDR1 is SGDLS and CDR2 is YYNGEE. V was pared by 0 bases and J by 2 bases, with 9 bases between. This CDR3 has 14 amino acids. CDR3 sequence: CASSVGGPTYEQYF. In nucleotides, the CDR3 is TGTGCCAGCAGCGTAGGGGGGCCAACCTACGAGCAGTACTTC.

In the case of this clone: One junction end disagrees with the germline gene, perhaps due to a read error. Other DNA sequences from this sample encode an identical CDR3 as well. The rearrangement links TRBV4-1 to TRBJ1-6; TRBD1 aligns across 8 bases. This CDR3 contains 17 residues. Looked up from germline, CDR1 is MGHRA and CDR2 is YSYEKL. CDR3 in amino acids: CASSQEGGQAYNSPLHF. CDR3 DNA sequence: TGCGCCAGCAGCCAAGAAGGGGGACAGGCCTATAATTCCCCCCTCCACTTT.

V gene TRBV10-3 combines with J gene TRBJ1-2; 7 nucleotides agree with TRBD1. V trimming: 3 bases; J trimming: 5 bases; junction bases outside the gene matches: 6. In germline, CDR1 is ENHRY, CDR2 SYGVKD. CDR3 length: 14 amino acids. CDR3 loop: CAISERDSRYGYTF. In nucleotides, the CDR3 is TGTGCCATCAGTGAAAGGGACAGTCGATATGGCTACACCTTC.

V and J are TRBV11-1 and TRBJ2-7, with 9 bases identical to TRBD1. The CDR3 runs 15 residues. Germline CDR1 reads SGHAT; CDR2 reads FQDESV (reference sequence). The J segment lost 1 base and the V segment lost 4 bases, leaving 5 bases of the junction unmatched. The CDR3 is CASSSGQGYSYEQYF. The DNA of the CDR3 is TGTGCCAGCAGCTCCGGACAGGGGTATTCCTACGAGCAGTACTTC.